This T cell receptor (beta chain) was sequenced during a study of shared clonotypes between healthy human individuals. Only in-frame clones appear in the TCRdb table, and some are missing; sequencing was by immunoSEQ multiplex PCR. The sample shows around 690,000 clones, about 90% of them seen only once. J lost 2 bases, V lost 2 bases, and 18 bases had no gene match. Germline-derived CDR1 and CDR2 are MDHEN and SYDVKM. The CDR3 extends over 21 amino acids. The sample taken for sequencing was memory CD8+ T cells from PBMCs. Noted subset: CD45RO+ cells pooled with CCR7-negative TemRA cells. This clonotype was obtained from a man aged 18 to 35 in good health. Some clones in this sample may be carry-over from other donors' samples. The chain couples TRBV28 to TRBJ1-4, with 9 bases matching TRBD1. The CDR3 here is CASSLAGDRVVWIATNEKLFF. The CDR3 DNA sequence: TGTGCCAGCAGTTTAGCGGGGGACAGGGTGGTCTGGATCGCGACTAATGAAAAACTGTTTTTT.